The 10 T cell receptor beta chains below come from one sample, sequenced in a study of T cell responses to AZD1222 COVID-19 vaccine. Libraries were prepared by immunoSEQ multiplex PCR; TCRdb keeps only in-frame clonotypes and omits some of them. The sample lists 55,000 to 80,000 clones; about 85% were seen once. The material was peripheral blood, obtained on day 0 of AZD1222 vaccination. These receptors came from an adult in good health.

The chain uses TRBV28 and TRBJ1-5; D might be TRBD1 (5 bases). The germline CDR1 and CDR2 sequences are MDHEN and SYDVKM. The CDR3 length is 18 residues. The V end lost 5 bases, the J end lost 0 bases, and 20 bases lay between the germline ends. The CDR3 spells CASSPAAGRGYSNQPQHF. Here the CDR3 DNA reads TGTGCCAGCAGTCCCGCGGCGGGGCGGGGATATAGCAATCAGCCCCAGCATTTT. The full variable domain, with the rest looked up from reference TRBV28 and TRBJ1-5, is DVKVTQSSRYLVKRTGEKVFLECVQDMDHENMFWYRQDPGLGLRLIYFSYDVKMKEKGDIPEGYSVSREKKERFSLILESASTNQTSMYLCASSPAAGRGYSNQPQHFGDGTRLSIL.

The chain links TRBV29-1 to TRBJ2-7, with TRBD2 as a possible D gene (5 bases). The CDR3 is 13 residues long. The V end was cut by 1 base, the J end by 2 bases, with 9 bases between. The V gene's germline CDR1 is SQVTM and CDR2 ANQGSEA. The CDR3: CSVEGTGTYEQYF. Here the CDR3 DNA reads TGCAGCGTTGAAGGGACGGGGACCTACGAGCAGTACTTC.

V is TRBV4-1 and J is TRBJ1-3; TRBD1 agrees at 7 bases. CDR3 length equals 15 residues. Looked up from germline, CDR1 is MGHRA and CDR2 is YSYEKL. The V segment lost 4 bases and the J segment 5 bases; nucleotides outside the gene matches: 8. Written as DNA, the CDR3 is TGCGCCAGCAGCCGGGAGGCGGGACAGAGAAACACCATATATTTT. Its translation: CASSREAGQRNTIYF.

V and J are TRBV25-1 and TRBJ1-1, with D tentatively TRBD1 (5 bases). The CDR3 runs to 15 residues. Trimming left V 3 bases short and J 6 bases short, with 17 bases between. The germline gives CDR1 MGHDK, CDR2 SYGVNS. CDR3 nucleotide sequence: TGTGCCAGCAGTGATCCCCGAGCCCGAGGGGCTGAAGCTTTCTTT. Protein sequence: CASSDPRARGAEAFF.

J is TRBJ2-7 and V is TRBV28, with TRBD1 matching over 9 bases. This CDR3 is built from 15 residues. Trimming removed 5 bases from V and 4 bases from J; junction bases left unmatched: 9. Looked up from germline, CDR1 is MDHEN and CDR2 is SYDVKM. The CDR3 loop is CASSPLQGAVYEQYF. The CDR3 DNA follows: TGTGCCAGCAGTCCCCTACAGGGGGCGGTATACGAGCAGTACTTC.

This clone came up a few times. This chain links TRBV5-1 with TRBJ1-6, with no clear D. The germline CDR1 and CDR2 sequences are SGHRS and YFSETQ. The V gene lost 2 bases and the J gene lost 7 bases, with 10 bases spanning the gap. The CDR3 is 14 amino acids. Written as DNA, the CDR3 is TGCGCCAGCAGCTTTGACAAGGTCAATTCACCCCTCCACTTT. Its protein product is CASSFDKVNSPLHF.

This clone was picked up one time. The V gene is TRBV28, the J gene TRBJ2-7, with D unclear. This CDR3 is built from 12 residues. V gave up 3 bases and J gave up 2 bases, with 5 bases separating them. Germline CDR1 and CDR2: MDHEN and SYDVKM. The CDR3 DNA sequence: TGTGCCAGCAGTTTCACAGCCTACGAGCAGTACTTC. Protein product: CASSFTAYEQYF.

The chain uses TRBV2 and TRBJ2-2, with D maybe TRBD1 (5 bases). The V gene's germline CDR1 is SNHLY and CDR2 FYNNEI. This CDR3 spans 15 amino acids. The V end lost 2 bases, the J end lost 3 bases, and 10 bases lay between the germline ends. The CDR3 DNA follows: TGTGCCAGCAGTGAAACAGGTGCCCACACCGGGGAGCTGTTTTTT. It yields the protein CASSETGAHTGELFF.

This clone came up a few times. V is TRBV24-1 and J is TRBJ2-3, with 9 bases aligning to TRBD1. CDR1 and CDR2 from the germline V gene are KGHDR and SFDVKD. This CDR3 is 17 amino acids long. V lost 1 base and J lost 3; bases outside the gene matches: 7. CDR3 region: CATSDLQDRGWTDTQYF. The CDR3 nucleotides read TGTGCCACCAGTGATTTACAGGACAGGGGTTGGACAGATACGCAGTATTTT.

The V call is TRBV4-3, the J call TRBJ1-1; the D gene is possibly TRBD1 (5 bases). Trimming removed 0 bases at V and 5 bases at J, with 13 bases between. The length of the CDR3 is 15 residues. The V gene's germline CDR1 is LGHNA and CDR2 YSLEER. In DNA form, the CDR3 reads TGCGCCAGCAGCCAAGATAAGCAGGGTGGGACTGAAGCTTTCTTT. Encoded protein: CASSQDKQGGTEAFF.